This record covers a single T cell receptor (beta chain). Its antigen is currently unknown. The data belong to a study of siplizumab effects on memory and regulatory T cells. Cells of the mixed lymphocyte reaction were cocultured at 37 degrees C for about 6 days. CFSE-labelled responders and Violet Dye-labelled stimulators, both PBMCs, were mixed 1:1. Findings and caveats of the study: The average Treg-derived proportion among mappable alloreactive CD4+ clones was around 65% with siplizumab versus about 27% in controls. Sequences that were alloreactive and traceable to unstimulated CD4+ memory cells were significantly reduced by siplizumab.

The CDR3 length is 14 residues. The V and J ends lost 10 bases and 1 base respectively, with 17 bases between them. CDR1 is MNHNS and CDR2 is SASEGT in the germline V gene. Per sample, the assay covered roughly 10^5 TCR templates. Sequencing used immunoSEQ multiplex PCR; TCRdb keeps in-frame clones, though not all of them. Of about 18,000 clones in the sample, 40% to 60% are singletons; the top ten hold 4% to 6%. Sequencing used CFSE-low (dividing) CD4+ T cells sorted from an allogeneic mixed lymphocyte reaction. The sequence was obtained from a human donor in good health; the cells came from an allogeneic mixed lymphocyte reaction. V gene TRBV6-1 combines with J gene TRBJ2-7; D possibly matches TRBD1 or TRBD2 (6 bases each). CDR3 in amino acids: CAIQWGAASYEQYF. Here the CDR3 DNA reads TGTGCCATCCAATGGGGGGCAGCGTCCTACGAGCAGTACTTC.